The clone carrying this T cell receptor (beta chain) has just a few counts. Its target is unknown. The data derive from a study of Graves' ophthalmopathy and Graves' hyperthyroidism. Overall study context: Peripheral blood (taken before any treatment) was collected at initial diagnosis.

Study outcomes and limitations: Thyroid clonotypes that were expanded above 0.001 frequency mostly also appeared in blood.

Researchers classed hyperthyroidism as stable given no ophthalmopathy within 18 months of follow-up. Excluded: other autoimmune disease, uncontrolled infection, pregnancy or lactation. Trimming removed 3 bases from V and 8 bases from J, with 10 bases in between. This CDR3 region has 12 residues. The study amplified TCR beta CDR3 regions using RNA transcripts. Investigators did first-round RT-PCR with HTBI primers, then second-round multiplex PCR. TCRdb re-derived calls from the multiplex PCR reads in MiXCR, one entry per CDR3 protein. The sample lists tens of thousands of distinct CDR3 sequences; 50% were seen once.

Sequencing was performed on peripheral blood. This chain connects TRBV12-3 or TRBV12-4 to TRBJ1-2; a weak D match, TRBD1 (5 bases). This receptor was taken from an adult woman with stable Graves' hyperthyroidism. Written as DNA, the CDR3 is TGTGCCAGCAGTTTGGCAGGGAGAGGCTACACCTTC. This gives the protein CASSLAGRGYTF.